The T cell receptor (beta chain) described here comes from a study of human T cells and chemical hapten exposure. Study details: The use of 2% DPC on about 2 cm by about 2 cm of upper inner arm skin constituted sensitization.

The sample's time point: pre-sensitization, week 0. Treatment of the sample: therapeutic diphenylcyclopropenone sensitization with weekly scalp DPC. Every patch test was put on after a blood sample was taken. Authors' methods: The number of TCRs in each sample had a median of about 95,000 and spanned about 23,224 to 690,600. TCRdb recomputed calls from the RACE reads with MiXCR, one row per CDR3 protein. In this record, the V and J calls reflect TCRdb's handling and not the investigators' own analysis. The table lists about 300,000 distinct CDR3 sequences, around 5.5% of them singletons. Per the germline V gene, CDR1 is KGHDR and CDR2 is SFDVKD. Trimming removed 7 bases at V and 3 bases at J, with 11 bases between. This CDR3 has 13 residues.

V is TRBV24-1 and J is TRBJ1-1; D perhaps matches TRBD1 (6 bases). The sequence derives from a woman younger than 35 with alopecia areata. Some clones in this sample may be carry-over from other donors' samples. The sequencing here drew on whole blood, taken in connection with sensitization to the hapten diphenylcyclopropenone (DPC). CDR3 DNA: TGTGCCACCAGGGCGACAGGCTACACTGAAGCTTTCTTT. Translation gives CATRATGYTEAFF.